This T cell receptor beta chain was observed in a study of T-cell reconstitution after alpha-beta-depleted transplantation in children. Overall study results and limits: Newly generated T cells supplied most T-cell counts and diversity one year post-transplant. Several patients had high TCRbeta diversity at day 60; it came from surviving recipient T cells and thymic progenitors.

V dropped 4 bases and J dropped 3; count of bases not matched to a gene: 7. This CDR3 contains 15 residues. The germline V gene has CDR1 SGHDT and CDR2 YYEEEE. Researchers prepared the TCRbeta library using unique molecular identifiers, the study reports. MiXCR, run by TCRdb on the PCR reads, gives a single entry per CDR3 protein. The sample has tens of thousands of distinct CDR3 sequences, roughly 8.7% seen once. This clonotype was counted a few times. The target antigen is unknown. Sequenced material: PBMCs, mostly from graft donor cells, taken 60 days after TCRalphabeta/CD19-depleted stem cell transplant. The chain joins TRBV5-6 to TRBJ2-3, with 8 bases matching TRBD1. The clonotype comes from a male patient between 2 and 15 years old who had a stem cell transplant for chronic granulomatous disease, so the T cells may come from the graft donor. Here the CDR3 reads CASSHRDRITDTQYF. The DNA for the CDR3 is TGTGCCAGCAGCCATCGGGACAGGATAACAGATACGCAGTATTTT.